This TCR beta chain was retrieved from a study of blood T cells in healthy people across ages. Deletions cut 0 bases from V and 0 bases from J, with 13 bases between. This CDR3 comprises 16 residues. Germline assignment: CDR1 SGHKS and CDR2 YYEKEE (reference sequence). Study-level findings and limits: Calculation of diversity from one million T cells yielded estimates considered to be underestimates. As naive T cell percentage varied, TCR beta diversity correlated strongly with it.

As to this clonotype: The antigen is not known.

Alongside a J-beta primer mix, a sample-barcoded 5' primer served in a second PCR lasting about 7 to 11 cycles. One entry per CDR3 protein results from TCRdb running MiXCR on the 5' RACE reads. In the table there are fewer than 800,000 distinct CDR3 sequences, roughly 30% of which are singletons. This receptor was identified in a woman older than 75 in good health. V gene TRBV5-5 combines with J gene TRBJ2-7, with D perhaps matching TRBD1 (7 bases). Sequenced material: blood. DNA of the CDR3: TGTGCCAGCAGCTTGGGGGGGGACAGCTACTCCTACGAGCAGTACTTC. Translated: CASSLGGDSYSYEQYF.